Listed below are T cell receptor beta chains from one sample, sequenced in a study of tumor and adjacent non-tumor tissue in lung cancer. Via MiXCR, TCRdb re-called the multiplex PCR reads, giving one row per CDR3 protein. The sample includes over 110,000 distinct CDR3 sequences, approximately 66% seen only once; the top ten take about 20%. Sequencing was carried out using lung tumor tissue. These receptors were obtained from a man between 60 and 75 years old with small cell lung cancer. The CDR3 runs from the conserved cysteine through the conserved F or W. The D gene is left open where the match is weak. The size entry is marked missing in some rows and otherwise reads once, few, many or a size class.

clone_size: -
d_call: TRBD2
j_call: TRBJ2-3
v_call: TRBV5-4
cdr3_aa: CASSPPGTSGRLPQYF
cdr3_nt: TGTGCCAGCAGCCCTCCCGGGACTAGCGGGAGATTACCGCAGTATTTT

clone_size: few
d_call: -
j_call: TRBJ2-5
v_call: TRBV20-1
cdr3_aa: CSAFLDSQETQYF
cdr3_nt: TGCAGTGCCTTTCTGGACTCGCAAGAGACCCAGTACTTC

clone_size: -
d_call: -
j_call: TRBJ2-5
v_call: TRBV6-6
cdr3_aa: CASIPGQSKEIQYF
cdr3_nt: TGTGCTAGCATCCCCGGACAGTCTAAAGAGATCCAGTACTTC

clone_size: -
d_call: TRBD2
j_call: TRBJ2-5
v_call: TRBV11-2
cdr3_aa: CVSSFVGLAGEGETQYF
cdr3_nt: TGTGTCAGCAGCTTCGTAGGACTAGCGGGAGAGGGGGAAACCCAGTACTTC

clone_size: once
d_call: -
j_call: TRBJ2-1
v_call: TRBV6-6
cdr3_aa: CASSSIPNSYNEQFF
cdr3_nt: TGCGCCAGCAGTTCCATACCTAACTCCTACAATGAGCAGTTCTTC

clone_size: many
d_call: -
j_call: TRBJ1-1
v_call: TRBV6-2/TRBV6-3
cdr3_aa: CASSKPTVAGTEAFF
cdr3_nt: TGTGCCAGCAGTAAACCGACAGTGGCGGGTACTGAAGCTTTCTTT

clone_size: few
d_call: -
j_call: TRBJ2-3
v_call: TRBV4-2
cdr3_aa: CASSQDTDTQYF
cdr3_nt: TGTGCCAGCAGCCAAGACACAGATACGCAGTATTTT

clone_size: -
d_call: -
j_call: TRBJ1-1
v_call: TRBV20-1
cdr3_aa: CSARTGSVTEAFF
cdr3_nt: TGCAGTGCTCGTACAGGGAGTGTCACTGAAGCTTTCTTT

clone_size: few
d_call: -
j_call: TRBJ2-3
v_call: TRBV20-1
cdr3_aa: CSAEPGASNTDTQYF
cdr3_nt: TGCAGTGCCGAGCCTGGGGCGAGTAACACAGATACGCAGTATTTT

clone_size: -
d_call: -
j_call: TRBJ2-1
v_call: TRBV5-4
cdr3_aa: CASSLASSSYNEQFF
cdr3_nt: TGTGCCAGCAGCTTGGCCTCGAGCTCCTACAATGAGCAGTTCTTC

clone_size: -
d_call: -
j_call: TRBJ1-2
v_call: TRBV28
cdr3_aa: CASSTRSGSIDGYTF
cdr3_nt: TGTGCCAGCAGTACAAGGTCAGGGTCCATCGATGGCTACACCTTC

clone_size: many
d_call: -
j_call: TRBJ2-7
v_call: TRBV6-2/TRBV6-3
cdr3_aa: CASSSRGGYEQYF
cdr3_nt: TGTGCCAGCAGCAGCAGGGGGGGCTACGAGCAGTACTTC

clone_size: few
d_call: -
j_call: TRBJ2-1
v_call: TRBV11-2
cdr3_aa: CASSLEPGNNEQFF
cdr3_nt: TGTGCCAGCAGCTTAGAACCGGGCAACAATGAGCAGTTCTTC

clone_size: -
d_call: TRBD1
j_call: TRBJ2-5
v_call: TRBV6-1
cdr3_aa: CANRADTPTGTQYF
cdr3_nt: TGTGCCAACCGAGCGGACACACCGACAGGGACACAGTACTTC

clone_size: -
d_call: -
j_call: TRBJ1-1
v_call: TRBV6-5
cdr3_aa: CASKAQGYHIGTGAYF
cdr3_nt: TGTGCCAGCAAGGCACAGGGTTACCACATCGGTACTGGAGCTTACTTT

clone_size: -
d_call: -
j_call: TRBJ2-2
v_call: TRBV20-1
cdr3_aa: CSARNDGKYTGELFF
cdr3_nt: TGCAGTGCTAGAAATGACGGGAAGTACACCGGGGAGCTGTTTTTT

clone_size: -
d_call: -
j_call: TRBJ2-7
v_call: TRBV12-3/TRBV12-4
cdr3_aa: CASSLGYRSYEQYF
cdr3_nt: TGTGCCAGCAGTTTAGGATACCGCTCCTACGAGCAGTACTTC

clone_size: -
d_call: -
j_call: TRBJ2-7
v_call: TRBV28
cdr3_aa: CASRAQGEPNEQYF
cdr3_nt: TGTGCCAGCAGGGCGCAAGGGGAGCCAAATGAGCAGTACTTC

clone_size: few
d_call: TRBD1
j_call: TRBJ1-1
v_call: TRBV5-1
cdr3_aa: CASSPGTGNTEAFF
cdr3_nt: TGTGCCAGCAGCCCCGGGACAGGGAACACTGAAGCTTTCTTT

clone_size: -
d_call: TRBD1
j_call: TRBJ1-1
v_call: TRBV5-6
cdr3_aa: CASNTRDRRMGEAFF
cdr3_nt: TGTGCCAGCAACACCCGGGACAGGAGGATGGGTGAAGCTTTCTTT

clone_size: -
d_call: TRBD2
j_call: TRBJ2-3
v_call: TRBV20-1
cdr3_aa: CSARGYAGGDTQYF
cdr3_nt: TGCAGTGCTAGAGGATACGCGGGAGGAGATACGCAGTATTTT